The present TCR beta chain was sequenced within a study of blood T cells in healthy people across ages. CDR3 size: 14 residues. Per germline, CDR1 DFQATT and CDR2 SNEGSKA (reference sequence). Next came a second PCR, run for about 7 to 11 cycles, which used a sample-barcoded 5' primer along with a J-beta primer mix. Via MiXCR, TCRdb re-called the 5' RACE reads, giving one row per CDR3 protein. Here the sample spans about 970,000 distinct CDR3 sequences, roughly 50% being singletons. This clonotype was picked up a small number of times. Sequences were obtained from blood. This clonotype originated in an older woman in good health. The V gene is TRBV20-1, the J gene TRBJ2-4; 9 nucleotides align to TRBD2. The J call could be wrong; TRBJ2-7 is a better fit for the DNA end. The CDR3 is CSARDGAGGDEQYF. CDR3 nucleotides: TGCAGTGCTAGAGATGGCGCGGGAGGGGACGAGCAGTACTTC.